A single sample gave rise to the 13 T cell receptor beta chains below, sequenced in a study of radiotherapy plus CTLA-4 blockade in lung cancer. Assay: immunoSEQ multiplex PCR; the TCRdb copy retains only in-frame clones and omits some. This table holds more than 95,000 clones, roughly 80% found once. The specimen was peripheral blood, collected from a patient treated with radiotherapy plus ipilimumab. These receptors came from a human donor with non-small cell lung cancer who had a partial response to radiotherapy plus ipilimumab.

This clone has more than one count but fewer than ten. Written as DNA, the CDR3 is TGTGCCAGCAGCCTGGACCCGGTCGGACAGTCTAATGAAAAACTGTTTTTT. Protein sequence: CASSLDPVGQSNEKLFF. The chain employs TRBV5-4 and TRBJ1-4; tentatively, D is TRBD1 (6 bases). The CDR3 runs to 17 residues. The ends were cut back, 4 bases at V and 3 bases at J, with 19 bases in the middle. Per germline, CDR1 SGHNT and CDR2 YYREEE (reference sequence).

V is TRBV9 and J is TRBJ2-1, with unresolved D. V lost 4 bases, J lost 5 bases, and 13 bases lay in between. CDR1 is SGDLS, CDR2 YYNGEE, per germline. The CDR3 sequence is 14 residues long. CDR3 residues: CASSPYPAHNEQFF. CDR3 bases: TGTGCCAGCAGCCCCTACCCAGCGCACAATGAGCAGTTCTTC.

The rearrangement joins TRBV19 to TRBJ2-3; 8 bases fit TRBD1. The ends lost 5 bases at V and 1 base at J; junction bases unmatched: 2. This CDR3 has 14 amino acids. Germline V gene lookup returns CDR1 LNHDA and CDR2 SQIVND (reference sequence). CDR3 residues: CASSVTGGTDTQYF. The CDR3 nucleotides are TGTGCCAGTAGTGTGACAGGGGGCACAGATACGCAGTATTTT.

V usage is TRBV5-5 and J usage is TRBJ2-7; 7 bases are shared with TRBD1. Trimming took 2 bases from V and 3 from J; bases not matched to a gene: 5. Looked up from germline, CDR1 is SGHKS and CDR2 is YYEKEE (reference sequence). CDR3 length equals 14 residues. Here the CDR3 reads CASSFGQEYYEQYF. CDR3 bases: TGTGCCAGCAGCTTCGGACAGGAATACTACGAGCAGTACTTC.

This chain joins TRBV10-3 and TRBJ1-3; D is possibly TRBD1 (6 bases). CDR3 length: 14 residues. Trimming removed 4 bases at V and 2 bases at J, with 9 bases between. CDR1 ENHRY and CDR2 SYGVKD come from the germline V gene. The CDR3 DNA sequence: TGTGCCATCAGTGGGGGGCCCGCTGGAAACACCATATATTTT. It yields the protein CAISGGPAGNTIYF.

V is TRBV2 and J is TRBJ2-1; D gene ambiguous. Germline V gene sequence: CDR1 SNHLY, CDR2 FYNNEI. This CDR3 spans 13 amino acids. V dropped 6 bases and J dropped 10 bases, with 16 bases sitting between them. CDR3 coding DNA: TGTGCCAGCAGCCCCAACCTGTTCGGGGAGCAGTTCTTC. This codes for CASSPNLFGEQFF.

This clone appeared once. The genes are TRBV30 and TRBJ2-5, with 15 bases matching TRBD2. The J call is in doubt because the DNA end fits TRBJ2-7 better. Per germline, CDR1 GTSNPN and CDR2 SVGIG (reference sequence). The CDR3 is made up of 17 amino acids. The CDR3 region is CAWSTGLAGGPRNEQYF. CDR3 nucleotides: TGTGCCTGGAGTACCGGACTAGCGGGAGGGCCCCGAAACGAGCAGTACTTC.

The chain uses TRBV7-9 and TRBJ1-2; maybe TRBD1 (5 bases). There are 15 residues in the CDR3. Trimming took 4 bases from V and 1 from J, leaving 13 bases between them. CDR1 is SEHNR, CDR2 FQNEAQ, per germline (reference sequence). CDR3 sequence (DNA): TGTGCCAGCAGCTCGTGGGCAGGGCTTAACTATGGCTACACCTTC. Translated: CASSSWAGLNYGYTF.

The J gene is TRBJ2-2, the V gene TRBV5-1; D remains ambiguous. CDR3 size: 13 residues. V dropped 0 bases and J dropped 7 bases, with 7 bases sitting between them. The germline gives CDR1 SGHRS, CDR2 YFSETQ. DNA for the CDR3: TGCGCCAGCAGCTTGGCCTCAGGCGGGGAGCTGTTTTTT. The encoded protein is CASSLASGGELFF.

This clone occurred a few times. V usage is TRBV6-1 and J usage is TRBJ2-7, with TRBD2 matching over 7 bases. The V gene's germline CDR1 is MNHNS and CDR2 SASEGT. V lost 0 bases to trimming and J lost 1 base; unmatched junction nucleotides: 3. CDR3 length equals 15 residues. The CDR3: CASSEAGRGSYEQYV. CDR3 in DNA: TGTGCCAGCAGTGAAGCAGGGAGGGGTTCCTACGAGCAGTACGTC.

This chain uses TRBV7-9 with TRBJ1-4; weak D call: TRBD1 (6 bases). The CDR3 spans 15 residues. The V end was cut by 7 bases, the J end by 3 bases, with 15 bases between. Germline V gene sequence: CDR1 SEHNR, CDR2 FQNEAQ (reference sequence). The CDR3 here is CASIALQGSNEKLFF. CDR3 bases: TGTGCCAGCATCGCTTTACAGGGTTCTAATGAAAAACTGTTTTTT.

This sequence joins TRBV6-5 and TRBJ2-7; 9 nucleotides agree with TRBD1. The CDR3 covers 15 residues. Per the germline V gene, CDR1 is MNHEY and CDR2 is SVGAGI. V trimming: 5 bases; J trimming: 6 bases; junction bases outside the gene matches: 11. The CDR3 protein is CASSAGTGRKGEQYV. As DNA, the CDR3 is TGTGCCAGCAGTGCCGGGACAGGGAGGAAAGGCGAGCAGTACGTC.

This clone came up a few times. This chain joins TRBV6-6 and TRBJ1-1; 10 positions match TRBD1. This CDR3 comprises 14 residues. Germline-derived CDR1 and CDR2 are MNHNY and SVGAGI (reference sequence). With V trimmed by 5 bases and J by 4 bases, 4 bases remained unmatched. The CDR3 sequence is CASSPGQGTTEAFF. The CDR3 DNA reads TGTGCCAGCAGTCCGGGACAGGGGACCACTGAAGCTTTCTTT.